A selection of T cell receptor beta chains follows, all from one sample in a study of beta chain features in type 1 diabetes. TCRdb keeps only in-frame clones here, not all; method: immunoSEQ multiplex PCR. The sample shows about 260,000 clones, about 63% of them seen only once. Specimen: naive CD4+ T cells from blood. The receptor set was obtained from a man aged 25 to 45 in good health. CDR3s include the opening cysteine and the closing phenylalanine or tryptophan. The D gene is left open where the match is weak. Size values are once, few and many counts, or a class for expanded clones, and some rows have none.

TRBV27	-	TRBJ1-2	13	-	CASSLAGQIGYTF	TGTGCCAGCAGTTTAGCCGGGCAGATCGGCTACACCTTC
TRBV7-9	-	TRBJ2-5	14	-	CASSLLDYQETQYF	TGTGCCAGCAGCTTACTCGATTACCAAGAGACCCAGTACTTC
TRBV29-1	-	TRBJ2-3	14	-	CSVEDRSWGNTQYF	TGCAGCGTTGAAGATCGGAGCTGGGGTAATACGCAGTATTTT
TRBV7-9	TRBD1	TRBJ2-1	14	-	CASSAHRDRVVGLF	TGTGCCAGCAGCGCACACCGGGACAGGGTTGTGGGGCTCTTC
TRBV29-1	-	TRBJ2-3	13	-	CSAIASSTDTQYF	TGCAGCGCCATAGCGTCTAGCACAGATACGCAGTATTTT
TRBV5-1	TRBD1	TRBJ2-3	15	-	CASSQARQGADTQYF	TGCGCCAGCAGCCAGGCTCGACAGGGTGCAGATACGCAGTATTTT
TRBV30	TRBD2	TRBJ2-1	16	-	CACSRLAGGPSGEQFF	TGTGCCTGTTCACGACTAGCGGGAGGGCCCTCGGGGGAGCAGTTCTTC
TRBV29-1	-	TRBJ2-3	13	-	CSVVLSVPDTQYF	TGCAGCGTTGTCCTTTCCGTTCCAGATACGCAGTATTTT
TRBV10-3	TRBD2	TRBJ2-5	15	-	CAISESAGGRETQYF	TGTGCCATCAGTGAGTCGGCGGGAGGACGGGAGACCCAGTACTTC
TRBV2	TRBD1	TRBJ2-3	13	-	CASSQGEVDTQYF	TGTGCCAGCAGCCAGGGGGAAGTAGATACGCAGTATTTT
TRBV29-1	-	TRBJ2-6	18	-	CSVVPHGAGSSGANVLTF	TGCAGCGTTGTACCCCACGGGGCAGGCAGCTCTGGGGCCAACGTCCTGACTTTC
TRBV9	-	TRBJ1-2	15	-	CASSVPGAPIYGYTF	TGTGCCAGCAGCGTCCCCGGGGCGCCTATCTATGGCTACACCTTC
TRBV29-1	-	TRBJ2-7	12	-	CSVQGALYEQYF	TGCAGCGTTCAGGGAGCCCTCTACGAGCAGTACTTC
TRBV30	-	TRBJ2-3	13	-	CAGGKGDTDTQYF	TGTGCCGGGGGGAAGGGGGACACAGATACGCAGTATTTT
TRBV7-2	-	TRBJ2-7	13	-	CASSLEGLYEQYF	TGTGCCAGCAGCTTAGAAGGACTTTACGAGCAGTACTTC
TRBV18	TRBD2	TRBJ2-1	15	few	CASSPSSGSSNEQFF	TGTGCCAGCTCACCCTCTAGCGGGAGTAGCAATGAGCAGTTCTTC
TRBV10-3	-	TRBJ2-3	13	-	CAISEGSTDTQYF	TGTGCCATCAGTGAAGGTAGCACAGATACGCAGTATTTT
TRBV9	-	TRBJ2-1	15	-	CASTRGRGPYNEQFF	TGTGCCAGCACTCGTGGGAGAGGACCTTACAATGAGCAGTTCTTC
TRBV7-6	TRBD1	TRBJ2-2	17	few	CASSSSGQAPNTGELFF	TGTGCCAGCAGCTCCTCGGGACAGGCCCCGAACACCGGGGAGCTGTTTTTT
TRBV4-3	-	TRBJ2-3	14	-	CASSGTVSTDTQYF	TGCGCCAGCAGCGGGACGGTTAGCACAGATACGCAGTATTTT
TRBV4-3	TRBD1	TRBJ2-3	17	-	CASSQEVAGGSPDTQYF	TGCGCCAGCAGCCAAGAAGTGGCAGGGGGCTCCCCAGATACGCAGTATTTT
TRBV7-2	-	TRBJ2-5	15	-	CASSLATGGEETQYF	TGTGCCAGCAGCTTAGCTACGGGTGGTGAAGAGACCCAGTACTTC
TRBV2	-	TRBJ2-7	11	-	CASSADYEQYF	TGTGCCAGCAGTGCGGACTACGAGCAGTACTTC
TRBV9	TRBD1	TRBJ2-1	14	-	CASSVAGTVNEQFF	TGTGCCAGCAGCGTAGCCGGGACAGTCAATGAGCAGTTCTTC
TRBV27	-	TRBJ2-7	13	-	CASSLQSWLELYF	TGTGCCAGCAGTTTACAGTCGTGGTTGGAGCTCTACTTC
TRBV30	-	TRBJ2-5	13	-	CAWSQVAAETQYF	TGTGCCTGGAGTCAGGTAGCGGCAGAGACCCAGTACTTC
TRBV9	TRBD1	TRBJ2-7	16	-	CASSSSQGAMAGEQYF	TGTGCCAGCAGCTCATCACAGGGGGCGATGGCTGGCGAGCAGTACTTC
TRBV7-2	-	TRBJ2-7	17	once	CASSLRGLPVVHYEQYF	TGTGCCAGCAGCTTACGGGGACTGCCCGTTGTTCACTACGAGCAGTACTTC
TRBV6-6	-	TRBJ2-5	13	-	CASLPLPQETQYF	TGTGCCAGCCTGCCCTTGCCCCAAGAGACCCAGTACTTC
TRBV7-2	TRBD2	TRBJ2-3	18	-	CASSLGLAGSWGTDTQYF	TGTGCCAGCAGCCTGGGACTAGCGGGAAGTTGGGGCACAGATACGCAGTATTTT
TRBV7-9	TRBD1	TRBJ2-7	15	-	CASSTPGQGTYEQYF	TGTGCCAGCAGCACCCCGGGACAGGGGACCTACGAGCAGTACTTC
TRBV30	-	TRBJ1-1	13	-	CAWTPGIHTEAFF	TGTGCCTGGACCCCGGGGATACACACTGAAGCTTTCTTT
TRBV30	TRBD1	TRBJ2-7	13	-	CACADRGVYEQYF	TGTGCCTGTGCGGACAGGGGCGTATACGAGCAGTACTTC
TRBV25-1	-	TRBJ1-1	15	-	CASSETMTRPGEAFF	TGTGCCAGCAGTGAAACCATGACCCGTCCTGGTGAAGCTTTCTTT
TRBV4-3	-	TRBJ2-1	13	-	CASSQRRVDEQFF	TGCGCCAGCAGCCAACGACGCGTGGATGAGCAGTTCTTC
TRBV4-2	-	TRBJ2-1	13	-	CASSQDRQELQFF	TGTGCCAGCAGCCAAGATCGACAGGAACTGCAGTTCTTC
TRBV4-2	TRBD1	TRBJ2-3	15	few	CASSSRDRGTDTQYF	TGTGCCAGCAGCAGCCGGGACAGGGGCACAGATACGCAGTATTTT
TRBV29-1	-	TRBJ2-4	14	few	CSVERGADKNIQYF	TGCAGCGTTGAAAGGGGAGCGGACAAAAACATTCAGTACTTC